The rows below give T cell receptor beta chains drawn from one sample of a study of blood T cell repertoires in COVID-19. Clones were read by immunoSEQ multiplex PCR, and TCRdb kept only the in-frame ones, dropping some. The sample lists 150,000 or so clones; approximately 80% were seen once. Specimen: PBMCs or T cells enriched from blood (not recorded which). Source of these receptors: a man over 45 who had recovered from COVID-19. Both conserved end residues are part of each CDR3. The size of a clone is reported for some rows only, either as once, few or many, or as a class for expanded clones.

abundance	len	v_gene	CDR3aa
NA	11	TRBV19	CASSTADTQYF
NA	15	TRBV5-1	CASSLSGTPLGEQFF
NA	16	TRBV19	CASSPKTGLGNQPQHF
NA	19	TRBV5-1	CASSLASGRASLGADTQYF
once	17	TRBV7-9	CASSSPEPQGPNSPLHF
NA	17	TRBV19	CASSKRTTSTSTDTQYF
NA	13	TRBV7-3	CASSSPGGDGYTF
NA	14	TRBV19	CASTDWVSNQPQHF
once	13	TRBV12-3/TRBV12-4	CASSFGSTGELFF
NA	16	TRBV29-1	CSVKLGTRNSNQPQHF
NA	11	TRBV29-1	CSATIYNEQFF
NA	15	TRBV6-5	CASTVTGGGSDEQYF
NA	14	TRBV10-3	CAISAGQGTDTQYF